One and the same sample provided the 31 T cell receptor beta chains below, sequenced in a study of CD8+ T cells in alopecia areata. As the sequencing template, cDNA was produced by extracting RNA and reverse transcribing it. Sequencing was performed with immunoSEQ multiplex PCR; in TCRdb, only in-frame clones are kept and a portion is missing. This sample has approximately 150,000 clones; over 45% occur once, and the top ten carry approximately 7%. Sample: CD4+ T cells sorted from blood. These TCRs come from a human donor with alopecia areata.

This clone was recorded a few times. The chain recombines TRBV29-1 with TRBJ2-5, with TRBD2 matching over 7 bases. The CDR3 sequence is 13 residues long. Germline V CDR1 and CDR2: SQVTM, ANQGSEA. V was pared by 7 bases and J by 0 bases, with 5 bases of the junction left unmatched. CDR3 coding DNA: TGCAGCGCCCGGGGGGTCTACCAAGAGACCCAGTACTTC. Amino acid sequence: CSARGVYQETQYF. Supplemented by reference TRBV29-1 and TRBJ2-5, the full variable domain reads SAVISQKPSRDICQRGTSLTIQCQVDSQVTMMFWYRQQPGQSLTLIATANQGSEATYESGFVIDKFPISRPNLTFSTLTVSNMSPEDSSIYLCSARGVYQETQYFGPGTRLLVL.

J is TRBJ2-5 and V is TRBV6-6; 7 bases line up with TRBD1. Unmatched junction bases numbered 9, after V lost 5 bases and J lost 0 bases. The CDR3 spans 16 residues. Germline values: CDR1 MNHNY, CDR2 SVGAGI (reference sequence). As DNA, the CDR3 is TGTGCCAGCAGTCTCGAACAGGGGCCTTACCAAGAGACCCAGTACTTC. Amino acid sequence: CASSLEQGPYQETQYF.

There are a few counts of this clone. V usage is TRBV4-1 and J usage is TRBJ2-7; TRBD1 matches at 9 bases. The trim removed 0 bases at V and 2 bases at J, leaving 8 bases unmatched. The germline CDR1 and CDR2 sequences are MGHRA and YSYEKL. CDR3 length equals 17 residues. The chain's CDR3 is CASSQESSWTGAYEQYF. CDR3 sequence (DNA): TGCGCCAGCAGCCAAGAATCTTCTTGGACAGGGGCCTACGAGCAGTACTTC.

As DNA, the CDR3 is TGTGCCAGCAGAGGAAATTCGGGAGGACAGGGGAACAATGAGCAGTTCTTC. Residues: CASRGNSGGQGNNEQFF. V and J are TRBV2 and TRBJ2-1; TRBD1 agrees at 9 bases. The V and J ends lost 6 bases and 5 bases, in that order; junction bases with no gene match: 14. Germline assignment: CDR1 SNHLY and CDR2 FYNNEI. CDR3 length equals 17 residues.

This rearrangement joins TRBV30 to TRBJ2-7; 7 bases agree with TRBD2. This CDR3 has 16 residues. CDR1 and CDR2 from the germline V gene are GTSNPN and SVGIG (reference sequence). Trimming took 3 bases from V and 0 from J; bases not matched to a gene: 11. The CDR3 nucleotides are TGTGCCTGGAGGCCGCCGGGCGGGAGAAGCTCCTACGAGCAGTACTTC. It encodes CAWRPPGGRSSYEQYF.

V is TRBV29-1 and J is TRBJ2-5, with 8 positions matching TRBD2. The V gene's germline CDR1 is SQVTM and CDR2 ANQGSEA. The CDR3 is 15 residues long. V dropped 4 bases and J dropped 4; count of bases not matched to a gene: 11. Here the CDR3 reads CSVGINSGIGETQYF. The CDR3 nucleotides are TGCAGCGTTGGGATCAATAGCGGGATTGGAGAGACCCAGTACTTC. Supplemented by reference TRBV29-1 and TRBJ2-5, the full variable domain reads SAVISQKPSRDICQRGTSLTIQCQVDSQVTMMFWYRQQPGQSLTLIATANQGSEATYESGFVIDKFPISRPNLTFSTLTVSNMSPEDSSIYLCSVGINSGIGETQYFGPGTRLLVL.

The rearrangement uses TRBV5-1 and TRBJ1-1; D uncertain. V gave up 5 bases and J gave up 1 base, with 12 bases separating them. The CDR3 runs to 14 residues. CDR1 is SGHRS, CDR2 YFSETQ, per germline. The DNA of the CDR3 is TGCGCCAGCAGTGAGACCGAGCGGAACACTGAAGCTTTCTTT. The encoded protein is CASSETERNTEAFF.

This clone was seen only a few times. This CDR3 reads CSVPSPGGRTHGYTF. The CDR3 coding sequence is TGCAGCGTTCCCTCCCCCGGGGGGCGCACTCATGGCTACACCTTC. This chain joins TRBV29-1 and TRBJ1-2; TRBD1 might be the D (6 bases). The germline CDR1 and CDR2 sequences are SQVTM and ANQGSEA. V dropped 5 bases and J dropped 6 bases, with 22 bases sitting between them. The CDR3 contains 15 residues.

The V gene is TRBV5-1, the J gene TRBJ2-3, with D perhaps being TRBD1 or TRBD2 (5 bases each). Germline CDR1 and CDR2: SGHRS and YFSETQ. This CDR3 has 14 amino acids. V was trimmed by 0 bases and J by 2 bases, leaving 7 bases between them. CDR3: CASSLGGVTDTQYF. CDR3 nucleotide sequence: TGCGCCAGCAGCTTGGGAGGGGTCACAGATACGCAGTATTTT.

The chain carries TRBV29-1 and TRBJ2-7; 8 nucleotides line up with TRBD1. Germline-derived CDR1 and CDR2 are SQVTM and ANQGSEA. The CDR3 length is 15 residues. Trimming removed 3 bases from V and 2 bases from J; junction bases left unmatched: 9. CDR3 sequence: CSVERAGTGAYEQYF. The DNA of the CDR3 is TGCAGCGTTGAGCGGGCCGGGACAGGAGCCTACGAGCAGTACTTC.

J is TRBJ2-1 and V is TRBV5-4; D unresolved. V lost 1 base to trimming and J lost 8 bases, with 19 bases between them. The germline gives CDR1 SGHNT, CDR2 YYREEE (reference sequence). The CDR3 length is 16 residues. CDR3 amino acids: CASSLFIGPSVDEQFF. The CDR3 DNA follows: TGTGCCAGCAGCTTGTTTATCGGGCCGTCGGTGGATGAGCAGTTCTTC. Filled out from reference TRBV5-4 and TRBJ2-1, the complete variable domain reads ETGVTQSPTHLIKTRGQQVTLRCSSQSGHNTVSWYQQALGQGPQFIFQYYREEENGRGNFPPRFSGLQFPNYSSELNVNALELDDSALYLCASSLFIGPSVDEQFFGPGTRLTVL.

This clone was detected only a few times. This chain connects TRBV29-1 to TRBJ2-2, with D unclear. Trimming cost V 2 bases and J 4 bases, with 11 bases left between them. The CDR3 is 14 amino acids. Germline loops: CDR1 SQVTM, CDR2 ANQGSEA. CDR3 region: CSVERQTGTGELFF. The CDR3 DNA is TGCAGCGTTGAACGTCAGACCGGCACCGGGGAGCTGTTTTTT.

V gene TRBV27 combines with J gene TRBJ1-5; the D gene is possibly TRBD1 (5 bases). In germline, CDR1 is MNHEY, CDR2 SMNVEV (reference sequence). Trimming stripped 3 bases from V and 0 bases from J, with 12 bases between. The CDR3 is 16 amino acids. Here the CDR3 reads CASSLLGVRSNQPQHF. The CDR3 region has the DNA TGTGCCAGCAGTTTGTTGGGGGTTCGTAGCAATCAGCCCCAGCATTTT.

This clone was observed a few times. The rearrangement joins TRBV14 to TRBJ2-7, with D uncertain. The CDR3 is 13 residues long. The germline V gene has CDR1 SGHDN and CDR2 FVKESK. Trimming shortened V by 1 base and J by 4 bases, and 8 bases separated the two germline ends. CDR3 amino acids: CASSQVGTYEQYF. The CDR3 coding sequence is TGTGCCAGCAGCCAAGTCGGAACGTACGAGCAGTACTTC.

This clone has only a few counts. The chain has TRBV28 and TRBJ2-3; no clear D. Germline V gene lookup returns CDR1 MDHEN and CDR2 SYDVKM. The V end was cut by 4 bases, the J end by 2 bases, with 4 bases between. The CDR3 covers 12 residues. Here the CDR3 DNA reads TGTGCCAGCAGTTCTTTCACAGATACGCAGTATTTT. Amino acids: CASSSFTDTQYF.

V usage is TRBV7-9 and J usage is TRBJ2-5; no reliable D call. In germline, CDR1 is SEHNR, CDR2 FQNEAQ (reference sequence). This CDR3 region has 14 residues. The V gene lost 5 bases and the J gene lost 4 bases, with 14 bases spanning the gap. CDR3 protein: CASSPTTQRETQYF. CDR3 DNA: TGTGCCAGCAGCCCTACGACCCAGAGAGAGACCCAGTACTTC.

This clone was counted a few times. CDR3: CSVENLRQGIIYTF. The CDR3 bases are TGCAGCGTGGAGAACCTTAGACAGGGAATCATCTACACCTTC. This rearrangement joins TRBV29-1 to TRBJ1-2; 7 bases map to TRBD1. Germline V gene sequence: CDR1 SQVTM, CDR2 ANQGSEA. V lost 6 bases and J lost 10; bases outside the gene matches: 17. This CDR3 contains 14 residues.

There are a few counts of this clone. The V gene is TRBV7-9, the J gene TRBJ2-1; TRBD2 matches at 7 bases. Trimming took 3 bases from V and 13 from J; bases not matched to a gene: 6. The CDR3 length is 12 residues. Germline V lookup: CDR1 SEHNR, CDR2 FQNEAQ (reference sequence). DNA of the CDR3: TGTGCCAGCAGCTTTCCGGAGGGACTACAGTTCTTC. Residues: CASSFPEGLQFF.

V gene TRBV28 combines with J gene TRBJ2-1, with D perhaps TRBD1 or TRBD2 (5 bases each). V dropped 7 bases and J dropped 2 bases, with 21 bases sitting between them. The length of the CDR3 is 17 residues. Germline V CDR1 and CDR2: MDHEN, SYDVKM. CDR3 DNA sequence: TGTGCCAGCATCGGGCTAGAGGGACGAGACCCCTACAATGAGCAGTTCTTC. Protein sequence: CASIGLEGRDPYNEQFF.

The sample holds a few counts of this clone. The chain is built from TRBV29-1 and TRBJ1-5; maybe TRBD1 (5 bases). Germline CDR1 and CDR2: SQVTM and ANQGSEA. The CDR3 loop spans 13 amino acids. Trimming cost V 4 bases and J 5 bases, with 12 bases left between them. Written as DNA, the CDR3 is TGCAGCGTTGCCCAGGGATTAGATCAGCCCCAGCATTTT. This sequence encodes CSVAQGLDQPQHF.

The V call is TRBV7-2, the J call TRBJ2-4, with a weak D call TRBD2 (6 bases). The germline gives CDR1 SGHTA, CDR2 FQGNSA. This CDR3 comprises 17 residues. Trimming removed 1 base at V and 4 bases at J, with 17 bases between. CDR3 region: CASSLEGAFGRKNIQYF. The CDR3 DNA is TGTGCCAGCAGCTTAGAGGGAGCATTCGGGAGAAAAAACATTCAGTACTTC. Using reference TRBV7-2 and TRBJ2-4 for the parts outside the CDR3, the full variable domain is GAGVSQSPSNKVTEKGKDVELRCDPISGHTALYWYRQSLGQGLEFLIYFQGNSAPDKSGLPSDRFSAERTGGSVSTLTIQRTQQEDSAVYLCASSLEGAFGRKNIQYFGAGTRLSVL.

This CDR3 is CATSRVDSRHTEAFF. The DNA for the CDR3 is TGTGCCACCAGCAGAGTAGACAGCAGACACACTGAAGCTTTCTTT. The gene calls are TRBV15 and TRBJ1-1, with D perhaps matching TRBD1 (5 bases). Trimming removed 1 base from V and 3 bases from J, with 12 bases in between. The germline CDR1 and CDR2 sequences are LNHNV and YYDKDF (reference sequence). This CDR3 spans 15 amino acids.

The rearrangement links TRBV9 to TRBJ2-5; D uncertain. The CDR3 has 15 residues. The germline V gene has CDR1 SGDLS and CDR2 YYNGEE. V was shortened by 1 base and J by 5 bases, with 15 bases between the two germline ends. The chain's CDR3 is CASSVLPDPGETQYF. The CDR3 DNA follows: TGTGCCAGCAGCGTACTCCCGGACCCCGGCGAGACCCAGTACTTC.

Only a few counts were recorded for this clone. The chain couples TRBV29-1 to TRBJ2-3; D is unclear. The CDR3 is 11 residues long. Germline V lookup: CDR1 SQVTM, CDR2 ANQGSEA. V was cut by 4 bases and J by 4 bases, with 6 bases left in between. The CDR3 nucleotides read TGCAGCGTTGGGTTGGCAGATACGCAGTATTTT. Its translation is CSVGLADTQYF.

Only one count was recorded for this clone. The chain couples TRBV30 to TRBJ1-1; TRBD1 matches at 9 bases. V shed 5 bases, J shed 3 bases, and the junction held 4 bases outside the gene matches. Per germline, CDR1 GTSNPN and CDR2 SVGIG (reference sequence). The CDR3 has 13 residues. CDR3 residues: CAWGTGRHTEAFF. Here the CDR3 DNA reads TGTGCCTGGGGGACAGGGAGGCACACTGAAGCTTTCTTT.

The chain joins TRBV7-6 to TRBJ2-7; D ambiguous. The germline V and J ends were trimmed by 2 bases and 9 bases, with 14 bases remaining between them. The CDR3 is 13 residues long. The germline CDR1 and CDR2 sequences are SGHVS and FNYEAQ. CDR3 sequence (DNA): TGTGCCAGCAGCTTAAACACGGTCCAAGGGCAGTACTTC. Translation gives CASSLNTVQGQYF.

This clone has more than one count but fewer than ten. This chain uses TRBV7-9 with TRBJ2-4; a possible D gene is TRBD2 (6 bases). CDR1 SEHNR and CDR2 FQNEAQ come from the germline V gene (reference sequence). Trimming pared 6 bases from V and 0 bases from J, leaving 18 bases between. CDR3 length: 17 residues. CDR3 DNA sequence: TGTGCCAGCAGTCACAGTGGGCTAGCGTTAGCCAAAAACATTCAGTACTTC. It codes for CASSHSGLALAKNIQYF.

V is TRBV5-1 and J is TRBJ2-2; D ambiguous. The length of the CDR3 is 15 residues. V lost 2 bases, J lost 0 bases, and 8 bases lay in between. Germline CDR1 is SGHRS and CDR2 is YFSETQ. CDR3 in DNA: TGCGCCAGCAGCTTAACCGACTCGAACACCGGGGAGCTGTTTTTT. It is translated as CASSLTDSNTGELFF.

This clone appeared a few times. This chain connects TRBV4-1 to TRBJ2-3; D is perhaps TRBD1 (6 bases). CDR3 length: 14 amino acids. Germline V gene data show CDR1 as MGHRA and CDR2 as YSYEKL. V was cut by 3 bases and J by 7 bases, with 14 bases left in between. DNA for the CDR3: TGCGCCAGCAGCCAGAGGACAGTACCAAATACGCAGTATTTT. Its protein product is CASSQRTVPNTQYF.

This clone showed up many times. V usage is TRBV9 and J usage is TRBJ2-5; 11 nucleotides match TRBD2. This CDR3 has 14 amino acids. Trimming took 5 bases from V and 5 from J; bases not matched to a gene: 5. The germline V gene encodes CDR1 SGDLS and CDR2 YYNGEE. As DNA, the CDR3 is TGTGCCAGCAGTTCTAGCGGGAGGACGGAGACCCAGTACTTC. Translation gives CASSSSGRTETQYF.

This chain uses TRBV9 with TRBJ2-7; 8 nucleotides agree with TRBD2. The germline V gene encodes CDR1 SGDLS and CDR2 YYNGEE. The CDR3 has 14 residues. V was pared by 0 bases and J by 2 bases, with 1 base of the junction left unmatched. As DNA, the CDR3 is TGTGCCAGCAGCGTAGTAGCGGGGCCCTACGAGCAGTACTTC. Its protein product is CASSVVAGPYEQYF.